These 15 T cell receptor beta chains originate from one sample sequenced in a study of blood T cell repertoires in COVID-19. TCRdb's copy holds only in-frame clones and misses some; the assay was immunoSEQ multiplex PCR. Among about 220,000 clones listed, around 81% were seen once. The sequenced material came from peripheral blood. Every receptor here comes from a human donor in a cohort sampled during active COVID-19.

The CDR3 is CASSPKTSGGWETQYF. DNA for the CDR3: TGCGCCAGCAGCCCGAAGACTAGCGGGGGGTGGGAGACCCAGTACTTC. The chain recombines TRBV5-1 with TRBJ2-5; 13 bases line up with TRBD2. Germline trimming cut 4 bases from V and 5 bases from J; bases unmatched to any gene: 8. The CDR3 contains 16 residues. Germline values: CDR1 SGHRS, CDR2 YFSETQ. The entire variable domain, with the rest obtained from reference TRBV5-1 and TRBJ2-5, is as follows: KAGVTQTPRYLIKTRGQQVTLSCSPISGHRSVSWYQQTPGQGLQFLFEYFSETQRNKGNFPGRFSGRQFSNSRSEMNVSTLELGDSALYLCASSPKTSGGWETQYFGPGTRLLVL.

This clone was seen more than once but under ten times. This chain joins TRBV20-1 and TRBJ2-7, with D hard to call. V lost 3 bases, J lost 2 bases, and 20 bases lay in between. Germline assignment: CDR1 DFQATT and CDR2 SNEGSKA (reference sequence). The CDR3 covers 16 residues. CDR3: CSASLHGQAFAYEQYF. CDR3 coding DNA: TGCAGTGCTAGTCTTCATGGGCAGGCATTTGCCTACGAGCAGTACTTC.

The count of this clone is one. The V gene is TRBV6-6, the J gene TRBJ1-6; 11 bases match TRBD1. The CDR3 is 14 residues long. CDR1 and CDR2 (germline): MNHNY, SVGAGI (reference sequence). Trimming cost V 7 bases and J 14 bases; bases outside gene matches: 10. This CDR3 is CASTSGTGGSSLHF. The CDR3 bases are TGTGCCAGCACCTCCGGGACAGGGGGGTCGTCCCTCCACTTT.

The rearrangement links TRBV5-6 to TRBJ2-7, with D perhaps matching TRBD1 (5 bases). The length of the CDR3 is 15 residues. With 5 bases removed from V and 0 bases from J, the gap between germline ends came to 15 bases. Germline values: CDR1 SGHDT, CDR2 YYEEEE. The CDR3 loop reads CASSHLKGFSYEQYF. In nucleotides, the CDR3 is TGTGCCAGCAGTCACCTTAAGGGGTTCTCCTACGAGCAGTACTTC.

As for this clone: At one boundary the junction diverges from the germline segment, which might be a read error. This rearrangement joins TRBV20-1 to TRBJ1-4; no clear D gene. Germline V CDR1 and CDR2: DFQATT, SNEGSKA (reference sequence). CDR3 length: 11 residues. Written as DNA, the CDR3 is TGCAGTGCTAGAGGGACCGGGAGTTCCATATTT. Protein product: CSARGTGSSIF.

The V gene is TRBV19, the J gene TRBJ2-7, with D perhaps matching TRBD2 (7 bases). CDR3 size: 15 residues. Germline V lookup: CDR1 LNHDA, CDR2 SQIVND (reference sequence). Trimming removed 4 bases at V and 4 bases at J, with 17 bases between. The DNA for the CDR3 is TGTGCCAGTAGTAATGGCGGGGGCCCCATGTACGAGCAGTACTTC. It yields the protein CASSNGGGPMYEQYF. Based on the CDR3 plus reference TRBV19 and TRBJ2-7, the full variable domain is DGGITQSPKYLFRKEGQNVTLSCEQNLNHDAMYWYRQDPGQGLRLIYYSQIVNDFQKGDIAEGYSVSREKKESFPLTVTSAQKNPTAFYLCASSNGGGPMYEQYFGPGTRLTVT.

The chain recombines TRBV15 with TRBJ1-5, with D unclear. The length of the CDR3 is 16 residues. V was clipped by 3 bases and J by 1 base, with 13 bases between them. Germline V gene data show CDR1 as LNHNV and CDR2 as YYDKDF (reference sequence). The CDR3 region is CATSSWPHKSNQPQHF. The CDR3, as DNA: TGTGCCACCAGCAGTTGGCCCCACAAAAGCAATCAGCCCCAGCATTTT. The variable domain in full, with the rest retrieved from reference TRBV15 and TRBJ1-5, is DAMVIQNPRYQVTQFGKPVTLSCSQTLNHNVMYWYQQKSSQAPKLLFHYYDKDFNNEADTPDNFQSRRPNTSFCFLDIRSPGLGDTAMYLCATSSWPHKSNQPQHFGDGTRLSIL.

Written as DNA, the CDR3 is TGTGCCAGCAGCGCCGGACACTACAACTACGAGCAGTACTTC. This encodes CASSAGHYNYEQYF. This rearrangement joins TRBV6-5 to TRBJ2-7; possible D gene TRBD1, 5 bases. The CDR3 has 14 amino acids. The V gene's germline CDR1 is MNHEY and CDR2 SVGAGI. V shed 6 bases and J shed 3 bases, with 15 bases lying between them.

This clone was seen ten or more times. V and J are TRBV5-1 and TRBJ2-2; no clear D gene. The CDR3 consists of 13 residues. The V gene lost 0 bases and the J gene lost 6 bases, with 6 bases spanning the gap. Germline-derived CDR1 and CDR2 are SGHRS and YFSETQ. CDR3 coding DNA: TGCGCCAGCAGCTTGGACAGAGCCGGGGAGCTGTTTTTT. Encoded protein: CASSLDRAGELFF.

This rearrangement joins TRBV28 to TRBJ2-5, with D unclear. CDR3 length equals 13 residues. V lost 6 bases and J lost 5, with 13 bases in between. The V gene's germline CDR1 is MDHEN and CDR2 SYDVKM. The CDR3 sequence is CASSPLFRETQYF. The CDR3 bases are TGTGCCAGCAGCCCCTTATTTCGGGAGACCCAGTACTTC.

The chain joins TRBV28 to TRBJ2-5; 7 bases fit TRBD2. The V gene's germline CDR1 is MDHEN and CDR2 SYDVKM. The V gene end was trimmed by 7 bases and the J gene end by 2 bases; junction bases not matched to a gene: 4. The CDR3 covers 13 residues. As DNA, the CDR3 is TGTGCCAGCATCACAGCGGGACAAGAGACCCAGTACTTC. Translating it yields CASITAGQETQYF.

The genes are TRBV7-6 and TRBJ2-2; 8 nucleotides match TRBD1. Germline V CDR1 and CDR2: SGHVS, FNYEAQ. The J segment lost 2 bases and the V segment lost 5 bases, leaving 4 bases of the junction unmatched. There are 15 residues in the CDR3. CDR3 in DNA: TGTGCCAGCAGCCCGGACAGGGATAACACCGGGGAGCTGTTTTTT. It is translated as CASSPDRDNTGELFF.

This chain uses TRBV11-2 with TRBJ1-1; a weak D match, TRBD1 (6 bases). V was trimmed by 7 bases and J by 2 bases, leaving 14 bases between them. Germline V gene sequence: CDR1 SGHAT, CDR2 FQNNGV. The CDR3 covers 14 residues. The CDR3 protein is CASTSRTENTEAFF. The CDR3 coding sequence is TGTGCCAGCACCTCCAGGACAGAAAACACTGAAGCTTTCTTT.

The chain is built from TRBV2 and TRBJ1-4; no clear D gene. From germline, CDR1 is SNHLY and CDR2 FYNNEI. The CDR3 spans 12 residues. V shed 4 bases and J shed 10 bases, with 10 bases lying between them. The CDR3 DNA sequence: TGTGCCAGCAGTGGCCCCAGCGGAAAACTGTTTTTT. It translates to CASSGPSGKLFF. The full variable domain, rest sourced from reference TRBV2 and TRBJ1-4, is EPEVTQTPSHQVTQMGQEVILRCVPISNHLYFYWYRQILGQKVEFLVSFYNNEISEKSEIFDDQFSVERPDGSNFTLKIRSTKLEDSAMYFCASSGPSGKLFFGSGTQLSVL.

This clone has more than one count but fewer than ten. The chain combines TRBV10-1 with TRBJ1-5; tentative D call: TRBD1 (5 bases). Trimming removed 8 bases at V and 9 bases at J, with 29 bases between. The CDR3 length is 17 residues. Per the germline V gene, CDR1 is WNHNN and CDR2 is SYGVQD (reference sequence). The CDR3 DNA reads TGCGCCAGCCCATTATCCCAGGCGGGACTGATAGGTCGGCCCCAGCATTTT. Amino acids: CASPLSQAGLIGRPQHF.